The sequence of this TCR beta chain was determined in a study of blood T cell repertoires in COVID-19. Trimming removed 3 bases from V and 5 bases from J, with 20 bases in between. The germline CDR1 and CDR2 sequences are LNHNV and YYDKDF (reference sequence). The CDR3 has 16 residues. Sequenced by immunoSEQ multiplex PCR; TCRdb stores in-frame clones only, minus some. The sample lists some 320,000 clones; approximately 91% were seen once. This clone was recorded a few times. Ages ranged from about 18 to 89 years, with residence in 24 US areas. The study assigned cohorts using participant-reported clinical history. Cohort 3 recovered donors had two negative PCRs, clearance, or symptom resolution.

This clonotype was obtained from a man in his sixties who had recovered from COVID-19. This chain connects TRBV15 to TRBJ2-7; D is perhaps TRBD1 (5 bases). The specimen was PBMCs or T cells enriched from blood (not recorded which). The CDR3 DNA reads as TGTGCCACCAGCAGGGATGGATCAACAGGTCACGACGAGCAGTACTTC. Translation: CATSRDGSTGHDEQYF. The variable domain in full, with the rest retrieved from reference TRBV15 and TRBJ2-7, is DAMVIQNPRYQVTQFGKPVTLSCSQTLNHNVMYWYQQKSSQAPKLLFHYYDKDFNNEADTPDNFQSRRPNTSFCFLDIRSPGLGDTAMYLCATSRDGSTGHDEQYFGPGTRLTVT.